The 28 T cell receptor beta chains presented below share a single source sample, sequenced in a study of shared clonotypes between healthy human individuals. The protocol was immunoSEQ multiplex PCR, while the TCRdb copy is restricted to in-frame clones and leaves out a portion. The table has about 2.3 million clones, 90% to 95% seen once. The specimen sequenced was naive CD4+ T cells from PBMCs. Documented subset: CD45RA+ positively selected. The receptor set was obtained from a man aged 18 to 29 in good health. Some clones in this sample may be carry-over from other donors' samples.

This sequence joins TRBV5-1 and TRBJ2-5; possibly TRBD1 for D (5 bases). This CDR3 has 15 amino acids. Germline values: CDR1 SGHRS, CDR2 YFSETQ. V was clipped by 0 bases and J by 2 bases, with 11 bases between them. CDR3 residues: CASSLESPGQETQYF. CDR3 nucleotides: TGCGCCAGCAGCTTGGAGTCGCCAGGGCAAGAGACCCAGTACTTC.

CDR3 in amino acids: CASSSGRQGVKETQYF. In DNA, the CDR3 is TGCGCCAGCAGCTCCGGTCGACAGGGGGTCAAAGAGACCCAGTACTTC. The chain is built from TRBV5-1 and TRBJ2-5; TRBD1 aligns across 9 bases. Germline CDR1 is SGHRS and CDR2 is YFSETQ. After removal of 3 bases from V and 3 bases from J, the junction contained 9 bases not matched to a gene. This CDR3 is built from 16 residues.

The chain uses TRBV5-1 and TRBJ2-1; D gene ambiguous. V gave up 0 bases and J gave up 5 bases, with 9 bases separating them. This CDR3 is 14 amino acids long. Germline V CDR1 and CDR2: SGHRS, YFSETQ. The CDR3, as DNA: TGCGCCAGCAGCTTGGAGACACATAACAATGAGCAGTTCTTC. The encoded protein is CASSLETHNNEQFF.

The chain couples TRBV4-1 to TRBJ2-5; TRBD2 is a possible D gene (6 bases). The ends were cut back, 0 bases at V and 3 bases at J, with 17 bases in the middle. Germline V gives CDR1 MGHRA, CDR2 YSYEKL. The length of the CDR3 is 17 residues. Here the CDR3 DNA reads TGCGCCAGCAGCCAAGATTTTGGGAGTGGAGGGAAAGAGACCCAGTACTTC. Its translation is CASSQDFGSGGKETQYF.

The rearrangement links TRBV27 to TRBJ2-6; unclear D gene. V shed 5 bases and J shed 4 bases, with 15 bases lying between them. This CDR3 region has 16 residues. Germline V gene data show CDR1 as MNHEY and CDR2 as SMNVEV (reference sequence). In DNA, the CDR3 is TGTGCCAGCAGTCGGAGCCGGTTGGCAGGGGCCAACGTCCTGACTTTC. It codes for CASSRSRLAGANVLTF.

The chain uses TRBV6-5 and TRBJ2-7; 8 bases fit TRBD1. V dropped 5 bases and J dropped 1; count of bases not matched to a gene: 4. CDR3 length: 14 amino acids. Germline assignment: CDR1 MNHEY and CDR2 SVGAGI. In DNA, the CDR3 is TGTGCCAGCAGTAGACAGGGGAGATCCTACGAGCAGTACTTC. Its translation is CASSRQGRSYEQYF.

V is TRBV7-2 and J is TRBJ2-7; the match to TRBD2 covers 12 bases. CDR1 is SGHTA and CDR2 is FQGNSA in the germline V gene. The J segment lost 0 bases and the V segment lost 4 bases, leaving 10 bases of the junction unmatched. The CDR3 extends over 18 amino acids. The chain's CDR3 is CASSSGLAGTTSSYEQYF. The CDR3 DNA sequence: TGTGCCAGCAGCTCAGGACTAGCGGGGACCACAAGCTCCTACGAGCAGTACTTC.

The chain joins TRBV6-7 to TRBJ2-4, with TRBD1 matching over 11 bases. TRBV6-7 carries the ORF label, with uncertain function. The ends lost 0 bases at V and 3 bases at J; junction bases unmatched: 4. The CDR3 is made up of 17 amino acids. The CDR3 region is CASSYSGQGASKNIQYF. The CDR3 region has the DNA TGTGCCAGCAGTTACTCTGGACAGGGGGCGAGCAAAAACATTCAGTACTTC.

Comment on this clone: The same CDR3 also results from other DNA sequences found in this sample. The chain employs TRBV7-3 and TRBJ2-5; 9 bases fit TRBD1. J gave up 5 bases and V 5 bases, and 3 bases lay outside the gene matches. CDR1 is SGHTA and CDR2 is FQGTGA in the germline V gene. The CDR3 consists of 13 residues. CDR3 protein: CASSQGQGETQYF. DNA for the CDR3: TGTGCCAGCAGCCAGGGACAGGGTGAGACCCAGTACTTC.

The chain carries TRBV6-1 and TRBJ2-3; perhaps D is TRBD1 or TRBD2 (5 bases each). The V end lost 8 bases, the J end lost 3 bases, and 15 bases lay between the germline ends. This CDR3 comprises 14 residues. Germline assignment: CDR1 MNHNS and CDR2 SASEGT. The CDR3 DNA sequence: TGTGCCAGCTCGGCGAGAGAGGGGACAGATACGCAGTATTTT. It encodes CASSAREGTDTQYF.

This chain joins TRBV4-1 and TRBJ2-1; D gene uncertain. Germline CDR1 MGHRA, CDR2 YSYEKL. V gave up 0 bases and J gave up 6 bases, with 9 bases separating them. This CDR3 region has 14 residues. The CDR3 spells CASSQDPLANEQFF. The CDR3 DNA follows: TGCGCCAGCAGCCAAGACCCGTTAGCCAATGAGCAGTTCTTC.

Here the CDR3 reads CAISLGQLSSGNTIYF. DNA for the CDR3: TGTGCCATCAGTCTAGGACAGCTAAGCTCTGGAAACACCATATATTTT. The rearrangement joins TRBV10-3 to TRBJ1-3, with D tentatively TRBD1 (6 bases). Germline V gene data show CDR1 as ENHRY and CDR2 as SYGVKD. With 5 bases removed from V and 0 bases from J, the gap between germline ends came to 14 bases. The CDR3 consists of 16 residues.

This chain uses TRBV5-1 with TRBJ2-7; 8 bases are a match to TRBD2. V shed 6 bases and J 4 bases; nucleotides not matched to a gene: 6. CDR3 size: 13 residues. The germline CDR1 and CDR2 sequences are SGHRS and YFSETQ. CDR3 coding DNA: TGCGCCAGCACCGGGACTAGTACTTACGAGCAGTACTTC. It encodes CASTGTSTYEQYF.

The rearrangement joins TRBV5-4 to TRBJ2-7; D gene uncertain. CDR1 is SGHNT, CDR2 YYREEE, per germline (reference sequence). The V gene lost 3 bases and the J gene lost 2 bases, with 15 bases spanning the gap. The CDR3 contains 15 residues. The chain's CDR3 is CASSSPGGKTYEQYF. The CDR3 DNA follows: TGTGCCAGCAGCTCTCCCGGCGGAAAGACCTACGAGCAGTACTTC.

The chain uses TRBV28 and TRBJ2-1; D may be TRBD1 or TRBD2 (8 bases each). CDR1 MDHEN and CDR2 SYDVKM come from the germline V gene. This CDR3 comprises 13 residues. Here the CDR3 DNA reads TGTGCGGCGGGGGGACAGGCCCCCTATGAGCAGTTCTTC. Translation gives CAAGGQAPYEQFF.

This chain connects TRBV30 to TRBJ2-1; 10 bases match TRBD1. V dropped 4 bases and J dropped 6; count of bases not matched to a gene: 3. The V gene's germline CDR1 is GTSNPN and CDR2 SVGIG (reference sequence). The CDR3 covers 13 residues. CDR3 sequence (DNA): TGTGCCTGGAACCGGGACAGGGGCAATGAGCAGTTCTTC. Encoded protein: CAWNRDRGNEQFF.

This chain links TRBV28 with TRBJ1-5; D ambiguous. The CDR3 consists of 16 residues. With 7 bases removed from V and 2 bases from J, the gap between germline ends came to 18 bases. CDR1 MDHEN and CDR2 SYDVKM come from the germline V gene. CDR3 sequence (DNA): TGTGCCAGCAAGGGTGGTGTATTGGCCGGCAATCAGCCCCAGCATTTT. Amino acids: CASKGGVLAGNQPQHF. The variable domain in full, with the rest retrieved from reference TRBV28 and TRBJ1-5, is DVKVTQSSRYLVKRTGEKVFLECVQDMDHENMFWYRQDPGLGLRLIYFSYDVKMKEKGDIPEGYSVSREKKERFSLILESASTNQTSMYLCASKGGVLAGNQPQHFGDGTRLSIL.

V usage is TRBV11-2 and J usage is TRBJ2-2; TRBD1 aligns across 8 bases. J was trimmed by 8 bases and V by 5 bases; bases with no gene match: 4. This CDR3 is 13 amino acids long. Germline CDR1 SGHAT, CDR2 FQNNGV. The CDR3 region is CASSPRGRGELFF. The CDR3, as DNA: TGTGCCAGCAGCCCCAGGGGGCGGGGGGAGCTGTTTTTT.

The chain combines TRBV5-1 with TRBJ2-7, with unresolved D. The V gene's germline CDR1 is SGHRS and CDR2 YFSETQ. The germline V and J ends were trimmed by 4 bases and 3 bases, with 17 bases remaining between them. The CDR3 runs 15 residues. CDR3 nucleotides: TGCGCCAGCAGCGCCGTAGCAGGACCATACTACGAGCAGTACTTC. Translation: CASSAVAGPYYEQYF.

The chain couples TRBV28 to TRBJ2-5; the D gene could be TRBD1 or TRBD2 (6 bases each). CDR1 is MDHEN, CDR2 SYDVKM, per germline. The ends were cut back, 8 bases at V and 7 bases at J, with 8 bases in the middle. The CDR3 has 10 amino acids. DNA of the CDR3: TGTGCCAGCGGAGGGGGGACCCAGTACTTC. Amino acids: CASGGGTQYF.

The rearrangement uses TRBV5-1 and TRBJ2-5, with a tentative D call TRBD2 (6 bases). The CDR3 contains 16 residues. Germline V gene sequence: CDR1 SGHRS, CDR2 YFSETQ. V lost 0 bases to trimming and J lost 2 bases, with 14 bases between them. The CDR3 here is CASSLGLVRSQETQYF. CDR3 nucleotide sequence: TGCGCCAGCAGCTTGGGACTAGTCAGGTCACAAGAGACCCAGTACTTC.

V is TRBV9 and J is TRBJ2-2, with D perhaps TRBD1 or TRBD2 (5 bases each). Germline loops: CDR1 SGDLS, CDR2 YYNGEE. CDR3 length: 14 residues. V was shortened by 0 bases and J by 6 bases, with 9 bases between the two germline ends. The CDR3 region is CASSVVGVPGELFF. The CDR3 coding sequence is TGTGCCAGCAGCGTAGTGGGGGTCCCCGGGGAGCTGTTTTTT. The full variable domain, in which reference TRBV9 and TRBJ2-2 provide the parts outside the CDR3, is DSGVTQTPKHLITATGQRVTLRCSPRSGDLSVYWYQQSLDQGLQFLIQYYNGEERAKGNILERFSAQQFPDLHSELNLSSLELGDSALYFCASSVVGVPGELFFGEGSRLTVL.

This chain uses TRBV7-2 with TRBJ2-2, with 8 bases fitting TRBD1. This CDR3 contains 16 residues. Trimming removed 2 bases from V and 4 bases from J; junction bases left unmatched: 6. Germline V gene data show CDR1 as SGHTA and CDR2 as FQGNSA. CDR3 bases: TGTGCCAGCAGCTTACGACTAACAGGGGGCACCGGGGAGCTGTTTTTT. Amino acids: CASSLRLTGGTGELFF.

This sequence joins TRBV7-3 and TRBJ2-5; 7 bases fit TRBD2. V shed 8 bases and J 0 bases; nucleotides not matched to a gene: 12. Germline V CDR1 and CDR2: SGHTA, FQGTGA. There are 16 residues in the CDR3. The DNA of the CDR3 is TGTGCCAGCCCGGGTCGGTCTAGCGGCAACCAAGAGACCCAGTACTTC. Residues: CASPGRSSGNQETQYF.

The V call is TRBV27, the J call TRBJ1-5, with a tentative D call TRBD1 (5 bases). Germline V lookup: CDR1 MNHEY, CDR2 SMNVEV (reference sequence). Deletions cut 6 bases from V and 9 bases from J, with 21 bases between. CDR3 size: 15 residues. CDR3 sequence: CASRGSWDDQRPQHF. Written as DNA, the CDR3 is TGTGCCAGCAGGGGGTCTTGGGACGACCAGAGGCCCCAGCATTTT.

Of note for this clone: This CDR3 is also generated by other DNA sequences in the sample. This chain connects TRBV2 to TRBJ2-5; 8 bases agree with TRBD1. The CDR3 has 12 residues. After removal of 6 bases from V and 5 bases from J, the junction contained 2 bases not matched to a gene. CDR1 SNHLY and CDR2 FYNNEI come from the germline V gene. The CDR3 DNA follows: TGTGCCAGCAGAGACAGGGGTGAGACCCAGTACTTC. Translation gives CASRDRGETQYF. The variable domain in full, with the rest retrieved from reference TRBV2 and TRBJ2-5, is EPEVTQTPSHQVTQMGQEVILRCVPISNHLYFYWYRQILGQKVEFLVSFYNNEISEKSEIFDDQFSVERPDGSNFTLKIRSTKLEDSAMYFCASRDRGETQYFGPGTRLLVL.

About this clone itself: Other DNA sequences within the sample encode an identical CDR3. V gene TRBV5-1 combines with J gene TRBJ1-5, with unresolved D. The germline gives CDR1 SGHRS, CDR2 YFSETQ. CDR3 length equals 14 residues. Trimming cost V 0 bases and J 2 bases, with 6 bases left between them. CDR3: CASSLGLGNQPQHF. CDR3 nucleotides: TGCGCCAGCAGCTTGGGACTGGGCAATCAGCCCCAGCATTTT.

The chain is built from TRBV5-4 and TRBJ1-2; no firm D call. This CDR3 has 15 residues. Germline CDR1 SGHNT, CDR2 YYREEE (reference sequence). V shed 0 bases and J shed 4 bases, with 13 bases lying between them. The DNA for the CDR3 is TGTGCCAGCAGCTTGGCCGGGGTTCGCGGCTATGGCTACACCTTC. This codes for CASSLAGVRGYGYTF.